This TCR beta chain was captured in a study of human T cells and chemical hapten exposure. Germline V gene sequence: CDR1 MDHEN, CDR2 SYDVKM. CDR3 length: 12 amino acids. Trimming shortened V by 5 bases and J by 6 bases, and 11 bases separated the two germline ends. As for time point: pre-sensitization, week 0. Sample treatment: therapeutic diphenylcyclopropenone sensitization with weekly scalp DPC. Each CDR3 protein is one row after TCRdb ran MiXCR on the RACE reads. Counted here are about 80,000 distinct CDR3 sequences, less than 15% occurring once; the ten biggest clones make up 3.5% to 6%. The input for sequencing was whole blood, taken in connection with sensitization to the hapten diphenylcyclopropenone (DPC). This clonotype was sampled from a woman between 50 and 59 years old with alopecia areata. Some clones in this sample may be carry-over from other donors' samples. The V gene is TRBV28, the J gene TRBJ2-7; D call uncertain. The CDR3 protein is CASSLTAAEQYF. The CDR3 bases are TGTGCCAGCAGTCTAACCGCGGCCGAGCAGTACTTC. Looking up the rest from reference TRBV28 and TRBJ2-7 gives the full variable domain: DVKVTQSSRYLVKRTGEKVFLECVQDMDHENMFWYRQDPGLGLRLIYFSYDVKMKEKGDIPEGYSVSREKKERFSLILESASTNQTSMYLCASSLTAAEQYFGPGTRLTVT.